The clone carrying this TCR beta chain appeared many times. Its antigen is not known. The treatment is: skin biopsy from PPD injection site in Mantoux-positive individual. A UMI-containing oligonucleotide was joined by 3' ligation to the TCR cDNA template. The source of the sample is a study of naive and memory T cell subsets. General study results and limits: The RNA method is potentially sensitive to activation and differentiation changes.

There are 20 residues in the CDR3. The germline V gene encodes CDR1 ENHRY and CDR2 SYGVKD. Trimming removed 6 bases from V and 2 bases from J, with 26 bases in between. The SP2 primer and nested alpha and beta constant region primers amplified ligated cDNA in four rounds. TCRdb fed the UMI-ligation and nested PCR reads into MiXCR, producing one record per CDR3 protein. In the table there are roughly 36,000 distinct CDR3 sequences, about 11% of which are singletons. The input for sequencing was skin, taken from a tuberculin skin test site. This clonotype originated in an adult in good health. V usage is TRBV10-3 and J usage is TRBJ2-6, with a weak D call TRBD2 (6 bases). The CDR3 loop reads CAISERKFFESGAGANVLTF. Here the CDR3 DNA reads TGTGCCATCAGCGAACGAAAGTTTTTTGAATCGGGGGCTGGGGCCAACGTCCTGACTTTC.